This T cell receptor beta chain was found in a study of blood T cell repertoires in COVID-19 (dated by TCRdb to about 2020). For the study in its entirety: Samples from collaborators originated in the United States, Italy and Spain and spanned both the acute and convalescent phases of COVID-19. The prospective study material was composed of cDNA or gDNA derived from T cells, B-cell-depleted T cells, or PBMCs. Deeply sampled blood TCRbeta repertoires from subjects exposed to, actively infected with, or recovered from COVID-19 were included in the dataset. The repertoires were made available in a free public database intended to serve as a resource for research on the immune response to SARS-CoV-2. The samples were drawn from the first 160 participants of the ongoing ImmuneRACE study and from some 1,300 subjects provided by 6 global collaborators. Sample metadata almost always included a de-identified subject ID, COVID-19 status, age in years and sex. Where available, HLA class I and class II types were taken from metadata supplied by the sample provider and were not determined by assay-based typing.

TCRbeta CDR3 regions were amplified from genomic DNA by means of the immunoSEQ Assay, a bias-controlled multiplex PCR. In the authors' own workflow: Nucleated cell counts per sample were estimated from amplification of reference gene primers within the assay. Sequence reads were collapsed and filtered to measure the absolute abundance of every unique TCRbeta CDR3 rearrangement. For each sample, productive Simpson clonality was calculated by taking the square root of Simpson's diversity index across productive rearrangements. TCRdb took this table from immuneACCESS and kept in-frame rearrangements with V and J called. Such tables lack part of the clones; where checked against another copy, unresolved V genes explain under half of the gap, and the rest is unexplained. V and J calls and clone size are as listed in that table; D and trimming were resolved from the DNA. Recorded for this sample are roughly 400,000 clones; around nine tenths of them occurred a single time. The ten biggest clones cover less than 2% of the sample.

Participants in the prospective study were enrolled through a virtual design, were aged roughly 18 to 100 years, and lived in roughly 26 United States geographic areas. Cohort assignment in the prospective study relied on participant-reported clinical history from a screening survey and a study questionnaire. Recovered participants in ImmuneRACE Cohort 3 were defined as having two consecutive negative NP/OP PCR tests, clearance from a healthcare professional, or resolution of symptoms. Mobile phlebotomists in the prospective study collected whole blood, serum and a nasopharyngeal or oropharyngeal swab from every participant. Participants in the prospective study had the option to provide additional blood draws and questionnaires over a 2-month period. Before DNA extraction, blood samples from the prospective study were shipped at room temperature or frozen. The paper's findings and limits, for the study overall: The amount of clinical and demographic metadata varied by source and participant and was provided uncurated.

Of note for this clone: It has no known antigen specificity. No per-base quality is available; no much larger clone lies one base away.

The germline V gene supplies CDR1 MNHEY and CDR2 SVGAGI. Taken from cysteine to phenylalanine, the CDR3 has 13 residues. The entry retains the CDR3 DNA only, 39 bases that are in frame from base 1. Trimming removed 6 bases from V and 3 bases from J, leaving 12 bases between the germline ends. The sample taken for sequencing was PBMCs or T cells enriched from blood (not recorded which). The chain couples TRBV6-5 to TRBJ2-7, with the D gene too uncertain to name. The TCR was taken from a woman aged 25 to 45 who had recovered from COVID-19. CDR3 reads: CASSLTVDYEQYF. Read as DNA, the sequence is TGTGCCAGCAGCCTAACAGTAGACTACGAGCAGTACTTC.